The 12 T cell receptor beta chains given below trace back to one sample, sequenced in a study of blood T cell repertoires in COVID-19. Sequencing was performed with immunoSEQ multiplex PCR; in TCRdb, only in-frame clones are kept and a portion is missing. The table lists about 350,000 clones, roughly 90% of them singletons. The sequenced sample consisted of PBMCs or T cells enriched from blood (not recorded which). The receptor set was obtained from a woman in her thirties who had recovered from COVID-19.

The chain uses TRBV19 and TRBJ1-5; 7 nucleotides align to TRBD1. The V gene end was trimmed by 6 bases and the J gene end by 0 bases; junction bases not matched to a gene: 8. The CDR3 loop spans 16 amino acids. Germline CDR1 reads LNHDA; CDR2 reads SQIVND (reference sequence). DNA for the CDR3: TGTGCCAGTAGGATGACAGGGTTTTATAGCAATCAGCCCCAGCATTTT. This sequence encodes CASRMTGFYSNQPQHF. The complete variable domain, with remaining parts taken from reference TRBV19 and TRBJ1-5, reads DGGITQSPKYLFRKEGQNVTLSCEQNLNHDAMYWYRQDPGQGLRLIYYSQIVNDFQKGDIAEGYSVSREKKESFPLTVTSAQKNPTAFYLCASRMTGFYSNQPQHFGDGTRLSIL.

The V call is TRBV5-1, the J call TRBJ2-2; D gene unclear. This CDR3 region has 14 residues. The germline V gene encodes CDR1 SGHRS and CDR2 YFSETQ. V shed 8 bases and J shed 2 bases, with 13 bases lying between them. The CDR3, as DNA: TGCGCCAGTAGAGGTGGTCTTAACACCGGGGAGCTGTTTTTT. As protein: CASRGGLNTGELFF. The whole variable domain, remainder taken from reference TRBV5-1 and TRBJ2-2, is KAGVTQTPRYLIKTRGQQVTLSCSPISGHRSVSWYQQTPGQGLQFLFEYFSETQRNKGNFPGRFSGRQFSNSRSEMNVSTLELGDSALYLCASRGGLNTGELFFGEGSRLTVL.

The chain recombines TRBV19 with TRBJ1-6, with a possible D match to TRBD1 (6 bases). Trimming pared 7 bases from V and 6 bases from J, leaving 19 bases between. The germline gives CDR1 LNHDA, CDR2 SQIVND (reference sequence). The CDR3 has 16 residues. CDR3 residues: CASTHLSGQSNSPLHF. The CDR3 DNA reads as TGTGCCAGTACCCATCTATCTGGACAGAGTAATTCACCCCTCCACTTT.

The CDR3 sequence is CASSQGQGGYEQYF. Here the CDR3 DNA reads TGTGCCAGCAGCCAGGGACAGGGGGGCTACGAGCAGTACTTC. The chain uses TRBV3-1 (or the pseudogene TRBV3-2) and TRBJ2-7; TRBD1 agrees at 11 bases. V shed 3 bases and J 3 bases; nucleotides not matched to a gene: 1. The CDR3 spans 14 residues. Looked up from germline, CDR1 is LGHDT and CDR2 is YNNKEL (reference sequence).

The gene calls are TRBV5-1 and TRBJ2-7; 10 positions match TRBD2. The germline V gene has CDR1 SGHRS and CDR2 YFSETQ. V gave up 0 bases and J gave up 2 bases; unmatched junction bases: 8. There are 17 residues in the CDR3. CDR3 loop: CASSLAFSGGTTYEQYF. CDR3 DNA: TGCGCCAGCAGCTTGGCCTTTAGCGGGGGGACCACCTACGAGCAGTACTTC.

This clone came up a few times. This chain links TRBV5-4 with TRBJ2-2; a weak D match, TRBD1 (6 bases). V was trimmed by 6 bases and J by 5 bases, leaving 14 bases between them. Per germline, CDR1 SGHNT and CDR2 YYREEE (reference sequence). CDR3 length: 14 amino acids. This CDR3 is CASTKQGPTGELFF. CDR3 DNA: TGTGCCAGCACCAAACAGGGCCCAACCGGGGAGCTGTTTTTT.

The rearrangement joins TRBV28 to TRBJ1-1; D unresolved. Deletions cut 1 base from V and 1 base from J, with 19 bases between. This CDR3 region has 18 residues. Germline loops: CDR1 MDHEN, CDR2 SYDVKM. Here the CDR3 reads CASSLFPPFEGRNTEAFF. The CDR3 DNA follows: TGTGCCAGCAGTTTATTTCCCCCCTTTGAGGGCCGGAACACTGAAGCTTTCTTT.

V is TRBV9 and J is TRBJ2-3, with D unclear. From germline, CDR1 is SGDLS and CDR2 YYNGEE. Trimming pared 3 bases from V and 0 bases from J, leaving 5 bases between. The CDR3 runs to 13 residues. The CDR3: CASSATSTDTQYF. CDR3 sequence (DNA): TGTGCCAGCAGCGCAACTAGCACAGATACGCAGTATTTT.

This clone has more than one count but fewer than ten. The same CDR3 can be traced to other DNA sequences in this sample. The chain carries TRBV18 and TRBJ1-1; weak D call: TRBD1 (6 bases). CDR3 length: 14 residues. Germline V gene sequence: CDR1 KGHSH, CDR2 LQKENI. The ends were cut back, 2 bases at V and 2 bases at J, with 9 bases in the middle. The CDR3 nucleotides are TGTGCCAGCTCACCAGGACAGCTAAACACTGAAGCTTTCTTT. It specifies CASSPGQLNTEAFF.

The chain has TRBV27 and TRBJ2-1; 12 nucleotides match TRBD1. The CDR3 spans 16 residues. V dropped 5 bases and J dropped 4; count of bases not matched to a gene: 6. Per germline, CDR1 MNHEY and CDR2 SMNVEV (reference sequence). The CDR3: CASSPRDRGRYNEQFF. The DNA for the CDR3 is TGTGCCAGCAGTCCCCGGGACAGGGGGCGATACAATGAGCAGTTCTTC.

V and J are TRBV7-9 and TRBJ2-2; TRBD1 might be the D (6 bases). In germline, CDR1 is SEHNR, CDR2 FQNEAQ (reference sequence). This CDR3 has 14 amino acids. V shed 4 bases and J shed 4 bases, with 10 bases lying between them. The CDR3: CASSSTQGTGELFF. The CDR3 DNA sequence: TGTGCCAGCAGCTCAACACAGGGCACCGGGGAGCTGTTTTTT.

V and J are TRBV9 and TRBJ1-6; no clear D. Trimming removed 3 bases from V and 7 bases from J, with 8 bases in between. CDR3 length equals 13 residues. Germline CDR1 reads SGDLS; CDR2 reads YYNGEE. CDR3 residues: CASSAQQNSPLHF. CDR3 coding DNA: TGTGCCAGCAGCGCCCAACAGAATTCACCCCTCCACTTT.